Below, 9 T cell receptor beta chains from the same sample are listed, as sequenced in a study of blood T cell repertoires in COVID-19. Only in-frame clones appear in the TCRdb table, and some are missing; sequencing was by immunoSEQ multiplex PCR. The sample has fewer than 250,000 clones, around 82% seen once. Material: peripheral blood. All receptors come from a woman in her forties or fifties with acute or convalescent COVID-19.

This chain links TRBV5-4 with TRBJ2-7; TRBD2 agrees at 10 bases. The CDR3 contains 15 residues. Germline V gives CDR1 SGHNT, CDR2 YYREEE (reference sequence). V shed 1 base and J 0 bases; nucleotides not matched to a gene: 1. Here the CDR3 reads CASSLPSGSSYEQYF. The CDR3 DNA reads as TGTGCCAGCAGCTTGCCTAGCGGGAGCTCCTACGAGCAGTACTTC.

The chain links TRBV6-2 or TRBV6-3 to TRBJ1-6; D possibly corresponds to TRBD1 (6 bases). V was trimmed by 2 bases and J by 6 bases, leaving 14 bases between them. Looked up from germline, CDR1 is MNHEY and CDR2 is SVGEGT. The CDR3 is made up of 16 amino acids. CDR3 residues: CASSYVSGVGNSPLHF. CDR3 nucleotide sequence: TGTGCCAGCAGTTACGTTTCAGGGGTCGGTAATTCACCCCTCCACTTT.

The gene calls are TRBV11-1 and TRBJ2-4, with a weak D call TRBD1 (6 bases). Trimming shortened V by 5 bases and J by 7 bases, and 15 bases separated the two germline ends. The CDR3 sequence is 14 residues long. Germline V gene data show CDR1 as SGHAT and CDR2 as FQDESV (reference sequence). The CDR3 loop reads CASSTNREGNIQYF. In nucleotides, the CDR3 is TGTGCCAGCAGCACCAACAGGGAAGGGAACATTCAGTACTTC.

Written as DNA, the CDR3 is TGTGCCAGCAGCCTAACAGGGGGCTCCAATCAGCCCCAGCATTTT. As protein: CASSLTGGSNQPQHF. J is TRBJ1-5 and V is TRBV7-2; 9 nucleotides align to TRBD1. In germline, CDR1 is SGHTA, CDR2 FQGNSA. CDR3 length: 15 residues. V shed 5 bases, J shed 3 bases, and the junction held 5 bases outside the gene matches.

V gene TRBV5-1 combines with J gene TRBJ2-7; 7 nucleotides agree with TRBD1. Germline assignment: CDR1 SGHRS and CDR2 YFSETQ. This CDR3 has 14 residues. Unmatched junction bases numbered 3, after V lost 2 bases and J lost 1 base. The DNA for the CDR3 is TGCGCCAGCAGCTTCCGGGACAGATCCTACGAGCAGTACTTC. Encoded protein: CASSFRDRSYEQYF. Combining the CDR3 with reference TRBV5-1 and TRBJ2-7 gives the whole variable domain KAGVTQTPRYLIKTRGQQVTLSCSPISGHRSVSWYQQTPGQGLQFLFEYFSETQRNKGNFPGRFSGRQFSNSRSEMNVSTLELGDSALYLCASSFRDRSYEQYFGPGTRLTVT.

The rearrangement links TRBV24-1 to TRBJ2-3, with 10 bases identical to TRBD2. Germline V gene lookup returns CDR1 KGHDR and CDR2 SFDVKD. CDR3 length equals 17 residues. With V trimmed by 5 bases and J by 0 bases, 7 bases remained unmatched. CDR3 DNA sequence: TGTGCCACCAGTGGCCTATCTAGCGGGAGAAGCACAGATACGCAGTATTTT. Translation gives CATSGLSSGRSTDTQYF.

This sequence joins TRBV28 and TRBJ2-3, with 12 nucleotides matching TRBD2. Germline V gene sequence: CDR1 MDHEN, CDR2 SYDVKM. V lost 7 bases to trimming and J lost 3 bases; unmatched junction nucleotides: 5. The CDR3 is 15 residues long. The CDR3: CASTPGLAGTDTQYF. The CDR3 bases are TGTGCCAGCACCCCCGGACTAGCGGGAACAGATACGCAGTATTTT.

The V call is TRBV6-5, the J call TRBJ2-3; 7 bases map to TRBD1. The germline V gene has CDR1 MNHEY and CDR2 SVGAGI. The CDR3 length is 13 residues. V was clipped by 4 bases and J by 4 bases; unmatched bases: 2. The CDR3 sequence is CASSSQGPDTQYF. The CDR3 region has the DNA TGTGCCAGCAGTTCACAGGGGCCAGATACGCAGTATTTT.

This chain joins TRBV19 and TRBJ2-1, with TRBD2 matching over 8 bases. CDR1 is LNHDA, CDR2 SQIVND, per germline (reference sequence). Trimming cost V 0 bases and J 4 bases; bases outside gene matches: 5. CDR3 length: 16 residues. This chain's CDR3 is CASSIDLGTRYNEQFF. CDR3 DNA: TGTGCCAGTAGTATAGATTTAGGGACTAGATACAATGAGCAGTTCTTC. Supplemented by reference TRBV19 and TRBJ2-1, the full variable domain reads DGGITQSPKYLFRKEGQNVTLSCEQNLNHDAMYWYRQDPGQGLRLIYYSQIVNDFQKGDIAEGYSVSREKKESFPLTVTSAQKNPTAFYLCASSIDLGTRYNEQFFGPGTRLTVL.